This TCR beta chain was captured by sequencing in a study of blood T cell repertoires in COVID-19. Across the study: Samples representing acute and convalescent COVID-19 were sourced from the United States, Italy and Spain.

How the authors handled the data: By means of reference gene primer amplification, nucleated cell counts were estimated. The method was immunoSEQ multiplex PCR; TCRdb's version includes in-frame clones alone and lacks a portion of them. That table is the source of V, J and clone size, and D and trimming were worked out from the DNA. Of some 300,000 clones in the sample, just under 90% are singletons; the top ten hold roughly 2.9%. Cohort allocation depended upon clinical history that participants reported. Germline loops: CDR1 MDHEN, CDR2 SYDVKM. The CDR3 consists of 15 residues. Trimming cost V 5 bases and J 3 bases; bases outside gene matches: 9.

The clonotype comes from a woman aged 45 to 65 who had been exposed to COVID-19. The J gene is TRBJ1-2, the V gene TRBV28; 7 nucleotides align to TRBD1. The sequencing sample was made of PBMCs or T cells enriched from blood (not recorded which). The DNA of the CDR3 is TGTGCCAGCAGTCCAACAGGGGTTGGATACTATGGCTACACCTTC. This sequence encodes CASSPTGVGYYGYTF.